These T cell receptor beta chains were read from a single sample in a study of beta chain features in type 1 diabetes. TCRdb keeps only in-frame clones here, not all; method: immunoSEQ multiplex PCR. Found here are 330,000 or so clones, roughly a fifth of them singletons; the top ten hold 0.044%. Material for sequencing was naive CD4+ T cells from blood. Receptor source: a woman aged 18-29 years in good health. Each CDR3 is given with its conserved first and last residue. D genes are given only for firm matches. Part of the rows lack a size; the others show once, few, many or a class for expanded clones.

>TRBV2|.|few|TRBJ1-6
CASSEALGSPLHF
TGTGCCAGCAGTGAAGCGCTTGGCTCACCCCTCCACTTT
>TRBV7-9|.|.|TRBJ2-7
CASSQDSYEQYF
TGTGCCAGCAGCCAGGACTCCTACGAGCAGTACTTC
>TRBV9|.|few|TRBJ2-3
CASSVESAVPGQYF
TGTGCCAGCAGCGTAGAATCCGCAGTCCCGGGGCAGTATTTT
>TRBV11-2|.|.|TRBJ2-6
CASSLDSSGANVLTF
TGTGCCAGCAGCTTAGACTCCTCTGGGGCCAACGTCCTGACTTTC
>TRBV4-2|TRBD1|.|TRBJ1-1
CASSRTGVNTEAFF
TGTGCCAGCAGCCGGACAGGGGTGAACACTGAAGCTTTCTTT
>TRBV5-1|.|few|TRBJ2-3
CASSLPQLPPDTQYF
TGCGCCAGCAGCTTGCCGCAGTTACCACCAGATACGCAGTATTTT
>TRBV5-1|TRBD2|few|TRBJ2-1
CASSRGLANYNEQFF
TGCGCCAGCAGCAGGGGACTAGCGAACTACAATGAGCAGTTCTTC
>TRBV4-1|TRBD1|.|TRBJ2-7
CASSHYGRGGQGANEQYF
TGCGCCAGCAGCCACTACGGCCGGGGCGGACAGGGGGCAAACGAGCAGTACTTC
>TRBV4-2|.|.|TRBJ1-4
CASSQTPGTLDEKLFF
TGTGCCAGCAGCCAAACGCCAGGAACTTTGGATGAAAAACTGTTTTTT
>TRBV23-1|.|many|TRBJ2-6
CASSQSSSGANVLTF
TGCGCCAGCAGTCAATCGAGCTCTGGGGCCAACGTCCTGACTTTC
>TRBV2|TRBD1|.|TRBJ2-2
CASSGTGNTGELFF
TGTGCCAGCAGTGGGACAGGGAACACCGGGGAGCTGTTTTTT
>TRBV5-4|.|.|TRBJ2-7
CASSSPGHPARIAYEQYF
TGTGCCAGCAGCTCGCCGGGACACCCGGCGCGGATCGCTTACGAGCAGTACTTC
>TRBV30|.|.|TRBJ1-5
CAWSVGNSNQPQHF
TGTGCCTGGAGTGTCGGGAATAGCAATCAGCCCCAGCATTTT
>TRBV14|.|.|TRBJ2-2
CASSQGAGTPTGELFF
TGTGCCAGCAGCCAAGGGGCAGGGACTCCCACCGGGGAGCTGTTTTTT
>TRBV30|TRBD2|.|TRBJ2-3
CAWRGLAGAGGDTQYF
TGTGCCTGGCGCGGACTAGCGGGAGCGGGAGGTGATACGCAGTATTTT
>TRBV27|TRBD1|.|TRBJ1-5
CASQIVGTGGTQPQHF
TGTGCCAGCCAAATCGTTGGGACAGGGGGGACTCAGCCCCAGCATTTT
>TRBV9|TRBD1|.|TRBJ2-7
CASTPRGQGATYEQYF
TGTGCCAGCACCCCCAGAGGGCAGGGGGCGACCTACGAGCAGTACTTC
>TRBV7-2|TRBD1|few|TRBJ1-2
CATSGQNYGYTF
TGTGCCACTTCGGGACAGAACTATGGCTACACCTTC